Shown below are 17 T cell receptor beta chains from a single sample sequenced in a study of T cells in women clearing cervical HPV infection. Assay: immunoSEQ multiplex PCR; the TCRdb copy retains only in-frame clones and omits some. This specimen shows tens of thousands of clones; the ten leading clones hold 1.4%. Sequencing was done on a sample of blood buffy coat. These receptors all come from a woman aged 18 to 75 with a cervical HPV16 infection that either progressed to CIN3+ or cleared (not recorded which).

The CDR3 here is CASRRGAKETQYF. CDR3 DNA, as far as it was read: TGTGCCAGCAGGCGGGGGGCCAAAGAGACG. J is TRBJ2-3 and V is TRBV7-2; 8 nucleotides agree with TRBD2. Read data end 3 residues before the CDR3 end; the end is taken from the germline J gene. The CDR3 is 13 amino acids. CDR1 and CDR2 (germline): SGHTA, FQGNSA. The full variable domain, completed using reference TRBV7-2 and TRBJ2-3, is GAGVSQSPSNKVTEKGKDVELRCDPISGHTALYWYRQSLGQGLEFLIYFQGNSAPDKSGLPSDRFSAERTGGSVSTLTIQRTQQEDSAVYLCASRRGAKETQYFGPGTRLTVL.

The covered CDR3 bases are TGTGCCAGCAGTCTTGACAGGGGTAATTCACCC. Protein product: CASSLDRGNSP. The entire CDR3 protein reads CASSLDRGNSPLHF. This rearrangement joins TRBV6-2 or TRBV6-3 to TRBJ1-6; the match to TRBD1 covers 8 bases. The sequence runs out 3 residues before the end of the CDR3; the remainder is reconstructed from the germline J gene. Germline CDR1 and CDR2: MNHEY and SVGEGT. The J segment lost 6 bases and the V segment lost 5 bases, leaving 3 bases of the junction unmatched. The CDR3 contains 14 residues.

Concerning this clone itself: The observed sequence ends 3 residues before the CDR3 terminus, with the missing tail filled in from the germline J gene. The rearrangement uses TRBV18 and TRBJ2-2; 7 bases match TRBD2. Germline CDR1 reads KGHSH; CDR2 reads LQKENI. The CDR3 length is 17 residues. Incomplete CDR3 DNA: TGTGCCAGCTCACCACCGGGGGGGGACGCGTCTAATGAAAAG. Translated, it gives CASSPPGGDASNEK. The complete CDR3 sequence is CASSPPGGDASNEKLFF.

For this clone: The CDR3 extends 3 residues past the end of the read, so its final part is completed from the germline J gene. The V call is TRBV5-1, the J call TRBJ1-1; D not resolved. From germline, CDR1 is SGHRS and CDR2 YFSETQ. The CDR3 is 13 amino acids. V was shortened by 2 bases and J by 5 bases, with 10 bases between the two germline ends. CDR3 DNA (partial): TGCGCCAGCAGCTTTGATTCGGGGACTGAA. Translating gives CASSFDSGTE. The whole CDR3 sequence is CASSFDSGTEAFF.

About this clone itself: The CDR3 extends 3 residues past the end of the read, so its final part is completed from the germline J gene. This chain joins TRBV18 and TRBJ2-7; 11 nucleotides align to TRBD1. Germline V lookup: CDR1 KGHSH, CDR2 LQKENI. The CDR3 sequence is 16 residues long. V dropped 0 bases and J dropped 3; count of bases not matched to a gene: 4. Incomplete CDR3 DNA: TGTGCCAGCTCACCACCGGGGACAGGGGGTCTCTACGAG. As protein: CASSPPGTGGLYE. The entire CDR3 reads CASSPPGTGGLYEQYF.

Note on this clone: The CDR3 end lies 3 residues beyond the end of the read and is filled in from the germline J gene. This chain links TRBV5-1 with TRBJ2-7, with TRBD1 identical over 9 bases. The CDR3 is made up of 14 amino acids. V shed 5 bases and J 1 base; nucleotides not matched to a gene: 4. Germline V gene data show CDR1 as SGHRS and CDR2 as YFSETQ. This CDR3 reads CASRDRGNSYEQYF. The CDR3 DNA, read in part, is TGCGCCAGCAGGGACAGGGGAAATTCCTACGAG.

Note on this clone: Sequencing ends 3 residues short of the CDR3 end; the germline J gene provides the rest. The chain uses TRBV19 and TRBJ1-2, with a possible D match to TRBD1 (5 bases). The CDR3 is 14 residues long. The V and J ends lost 7 bases and 3 bases respectively, with 15 bases between them. Germline V gene lookup returns CDR1 LNHDA and CDR2 SQIVND (reference sequence). The part of the CDR3 DNA that was read is TGTGCCAGTACAACCTGGGGCAGACACTATGGC. Translating it yields CASTTWGRHYG. In full, the CDR3 is CASTTWGRHYGYTF.

Details on this clone: The read terminates 3 residues before the CDR3 end, so the remaining end is supplied by the germline J gene. V gene TRBV30 combines with J gene TRBJ2-2; possible D gene TRBD2, 6 bases. The CDR3 consists of 16 residues. Trimming pared 3 bases from V and 7 bases from J, leaving 21 bases between. Germline V gives CDR1 GTSNPN, CDR2 SVGIG (reference sequence). This chain's CDR3 is CAWRGDGTGVYGELFF. CDR3 DNA (partial): TGTGCCTGGAGGGGAGACGGGACGGGGGTATACGGGGAG.

With regard to this clone: The read falls 3 residues short of the CDR3 end, and the missing part is taken from the germline J gene. This chain connects TRBV5-4 to TRBJ2-1; maybe TRBD1 (5 bases). There are 14 residues in the CDR3. Germline V CDR1 and CDR2: SGHNT, YYREEE (reference sequence). The germline V and J ends were trimmed by 0 bases and 8 bases, with 12 bases remaining between them. The CDR3 sequence: CASSLAGRVYEQFF. CDR3 DNA, as far as it was read: TGTGCCAGCAGCTTGGCCGGCAGGGTTTATGAG.

As concerns this clone: Sequencing ends 3 residues short of the CDR3 end; the germline J gene provides the rest. This rearrangement joins TRBV20-1 to TRBJ1-5, with a possible D match to TRBD1 (5 bases). The V end lost 3 bases, the J end lost 0 bases, and 18 bases lay between the germline ends. The CDR3 has 17 residues. Germline V gene sequence: CDR1 DFQATT, CDR2 SNEGSKA (reference sequence). The covered CDR3 bases are TGCAGTGCTAGGGAGGGGAGTGGGCGGTATAGCAATCAGCCC. As protein: CSAREGSGRYSNQP. The full CDR3 sequence reads CSAREGSGRYSNQPQHF.

As concerns this clone: The CDR3 end lies 3 residues beyond the end of the read and is filled in from the germline J gene. This chain joins TRBV18 and TRBJ2-3; 9 bases match TRBD1. This CDR3 contains 15 residues. The germline V gene has CDR1 KGHSH and CDR2 LQKENI. The CDR3 loop reads CASSLTGGIEETQYF. The sequenced part of the CDR3 DNA is TGTGCCAGCTCCCTTACAGGGGGCATCGAGGAGACG. Full variable domain (outside the CDR3, taken from reference TRBV18 and TRBJ2-3): NAGVMQNPRHLVRRRGQEARLRCSPMKGHSHVYWYRQLPEEGLKFMVYLQKENIIDESGMPKERFSAEFPKEGPSILRIQQVVRGDSAAYFCASSLTGGIEETQYFGPGTRLTVL.

A word on this clone: The read gets to within 3 residues of the CDR3 end, and the germline J gene fills in the rest. This chain uses TRBV7-2 with TRBJ2-1; 9 bases match TRBD1. V trimming: 2 bases; J trimming: 2 bases; junction bases outside the gene matches: 1. CDR1 and CDR2 (germline): SGHTA, FQGNSA. The CDR3 length is 15 residues. The CDR3: CASSLRDRAYNEQFF. Partial CDR3 DNA: TGTGCCAGCAGCTTAAGGGACAGGGCCTACAATGAG.

In the case of this clone: Coverage ceases 3 residues before the CDR3 finishes, and the germline J gene fills in the end. The rearrangement joins TRBV5-6 to TRBJ1-1, with 7 bases matching TRBD1. Germline values: CDR1 SGHDT, CDR2 YYEEEE. The CDR3 is 14 residues long. V was clipped by 5 bases and J by 6 bases; unmatched bases: 10. The CDR3 sequence: CASSFGTDDAEAFF. CDR3 bases read: TGTGCCAGCAGTTTTGGGACAGATGATGCTGAA.

Comment on this clone: Coverage ceases 3 residues before the CDR3 finishes, and the germline J gene fills in the end. V usage is TRBV7-6 and J usage is TRBJ1-1, with a tentative D call TRBD1 (6 bases). Germline lookup yields CDR1 SGHVS and CDR2 FNYEAQ. V lost 8 bases and J 1 base, leaving 11 bases between the germline ends. CDR3 length: 13 residues. Incomplete CDR3 DNA: TGTGCCAGCGGGGGCTGGGGGAACACTGAA. This sequence encodes CASGGWGNTE. The whole CDR3 protein reads CASGGWGNTEAFF. The variable domain in full, completed from reference TRBV7-6 and TRBJ1-1, reads GAGVSQSPRYKVTKRGQDVALRCDPISGHVSLYWYRQALGQGPEFLTYFNYEAQQDKSGLPNDRFSAERPEGSISTLTIQRTEQRDSAMYRCASGGWGNTEAFFGQGTRLTVV.

Concerning this clone itself: The read ends 3 residues before the CDR3 terminus; that terminus is restored from the germline J gene. V gene TRBV19 combines with J gene TRBJ2-2; 9 bases are a match to TRBD1. This CDR3 spans 14 amino acids. V trimming: 9 bases; J trimming: 4 bases; junction bases outside the gene matches: 6. CDR1 LNHDA and CDR2 SQIVND come from the germline V gene (reference sequence). The CDR3 protein is CASKTGGGTGELFF. CDR3 DNA (partial): TGTGCCAGCAAGACAGGGGGTGGCACCGGGGAG.

A remark on this clone: Coverage ceases 3 residues before the CDR3 finishes, and the germline J gene fills in the end. V is TRBV11-2 and J is TRBJ2-3, with 10 positions matching TRBD1. The J segment lost 4 bases and the V segment lost 5 bases, leaving 6 bases of the junction unmatched. The CDR3 consists of 15 residues. In germline, CDR1 is SGHAT, CDR2 FQNNGV. The covered CDR3 bases are TGTGCCAGCAGCGTGACAGGGGGCGTAGCAGATACG. Its protein is CASSVTGGVADT. The entire CDR3 sequence reads CASSVTGGVADTQYF.

Comments on this clone: The DNA ends 3 residues before the CDR3 does, and the rest of the CDR3 is filled in from the germline J gene. The chain links TRBV4-2 to TRBJ2-5, with 11 positions matching TRBD2. The CDR3 has 17 amino acids. CDR1 is LGHNA and CDR2 is YNFKEQ in the germline V gene. V trimming: 1 base; J trimming: 0 bases; junction bases outside the gene matches: 4. CDR3 sequence reads: CASSQGGLAADQETQYF. The DNA read from the CDR3 is TGTGCCAGCAGCCAAGGGGGACTAGCGGCAGACCAAGAGACC.